These T cell receptor beta chains were read from a single sample in a study of Graves' ophthalmopathy and Graves' hyperthyroidism. TCRdb reanalysed the multiplex PCR reads using MiXCR and keeps one entry per CDR3 protein. In the table there are 600,000 to 700,000 distinct CDR3 sequences, just over 40% of which are singletons. The sequenced sample consisted of peripheral blood. The receptors stem from an adult man with Graves' ophthalmopathy. CDR3s leave out the opening cysteine and the closing phenylalanine or tryptophan.

TRBV10-3	TRBJ2-2	AISGPEGPYTGELF
TRBV25-1	TRBJ1-2	ASSSPRDRAYGYT
TRBV9	TRBJ2-5	ASSADPLAGRQETQY
TRBV10-2	TRBJ1-5	ASSYSGINQPQH
TRBV25-1	TRBJ2-7	ASSAGLAGAREQY
TRBV9	TRBJ2-5	ASSRGPYQETQY
TRBV2	TRBJ1-3	ASSLGQRGNTIY
TRBV7-9	TRBJ2-7	ASSFKTSGSFSYEQY
TRBV10-3	TRBJ2-7	AISERFLYEQY
TRBV9	TRBJ2-5	ASSAGTSGLSLWETQY
TRBV11-2	TRBJ2-5	ASSRAQGNQETQY
TRBV12-5	TRBJ1-2	ASGFGTGGPGYT
TRBV19	TRBJ1-2	ASIDREVDGYT
TRBV20-1	TRBJ2-5	SARGQKGETQY
TRBV2	TRBJ2-2	ASSGLAGTGELF
TRBV4-2	TRBJ2-7	ASSQEVAGGYEQY
TRBV5-5	TRBJ2-5	ASRRGEQETQY
TRBV7-2	TRBJ2-7	AWSVRTGGVRQY
TRBV10-3	TRBJ1-3	ASFSRADGNTIY
TRBV24-1	TRBJ2-7	ATSDVGTGGSYEQY
TRBV10-3	TRBJ1-3	AISDSLGHSGNTIY
TRBV15	TRBJ1-4	ATSSGDRVGEKLF
TRBV7-9	TRBJ1-4	AIGTGVLGGNEKLF
TRBV6-5	TRBJ1-1	ASQGQENTEAF
TRBV9	TRBJ1-6	ASSVAGDSSPLH
TRBV2	TRBJ1-1	ASSLGQRTEAF
TRBV5-5	TRBJ1-2	ASSEGFTNYGYT
TRBV10-3	TRBJ1-4	AISEEGTTNEKLF
TRBV29-1	TRBJ2-5	SVVRVDQETQY
TRBV7-9	TRBJ1-2	ASSLASSNYGYT
TRBV2	TRBJ2-7	ASIRNQGDEQY
TRBV29-1	TRBJ1-4	SVDASGDRVNEKLF
TRBV7-2	TRBJ2-7	ASSLVRGGPNEQY
TRBV7-9	TRBJ2-7	ASSRLDGGSRHVGEQY
TRBV5-1	TRBJ1-1	ASSYRTGLEAF
TRBV10-3	TRBJ1-5	ASSYQGYHQPQH
TRBV19	TRBJ1-1	ASRDQSTEAF
TRBV12-3/TRBV12-4	TRBJ1-6	ASSLSEESPLH
TRBV5-6	TRBJ2-6	ASSLVSPGANVLT
TRBV10-3	TRBJ2-7	AISETGLAGGPYEQY
TRBV7-8	TRBJ2-5	ASSPRSGGVETQY